This TCR beta chain was sequenced for a study of prognosis after radiotherapy for stage I lung cancer. In the study overall: All non-small cell lung cancer patients were considered medically inoperable. Therapy that ran concurrently with stereotactic body radiotherapy was given to no patient. Study findings and constraints: Reportedly, patients with and without metastases differed in TRBV and TRBJ gene usage.

Multiplex PCR, run in two rounds, amplified TCR beta CDR3 from genomic DNA. Primers specific to each TRBV and TRBJ gene drove first-round PCR. TCRdb re-derived calls from the multiplex PCR reads in MiXCR, one entry per CDR3 protein. The table has tens of thousands of distinct CDR3 sequences, about 24% seen once. Germline CDR1 and CDR2: MRHNA and SNTAGT. Trimming took 7 bases from V and 3 from J; bases not matched to a gene: 6. The length of the CDR3 is 14 residues. This clonotype was recorded many times. The target antigen is unknown. Researchers took 4.5 to 7 milliliters of peripheral blood at each of two time points.

V and J are TRBV6-4 and TRBJ2-1; TRBD1 agrees at 7 bases. The TCR was taken from a donor aged 50 or older with non-small cell lung cancer. This material consisted of PBMCs, taken before or after stereotactic body radiation therapy (not recorded which). Here the CDR3 DNA reads TGTGCCAGCACCCCGGGACAGTACTACAATGAGCAGTTCTTC. Protein product: CASTPGQYYNEQFF.